The clone carrying this T cell receptor (beta chain) was counted once. Its antigen is not known. Germline V gene sequence: CDR1 MGHRA, CDR2 YSYEKL. The CDR3 spans 15 residues. The germline V and J ends were trimmed by 5 bases and 12 bases, with 20 bases remaining between them. The data were taken from a study of OX40 agonist ivuxolimab in advanced cancers. Study-wide findings and caveats: Expanded clones were, on average, more numerous among CD8+ T cells than CD4+. At doses 0.1 to 3.0 mg/kg, CD4+ and CD8+ clones expanded.

Clones were read by immunoSEQ multiplex PCR, and TCRdb kept only the in-frame ones, dropping some. The table lists around 65,000 clones, about 85% of them singletons. The receptor's source is an adult with an advanced solid tumor such as melanoma, head and neck, liver or kidney cancer. The rearrangement uses TRBV4-1 and TRBJ1-6; D gene ambiguous. Here the sequenced sample was CD4+ or CD8+ T cells sorted from blood, taken in a trial of the OX40 agonist ivuxolimab. The CDR3, as DNA: TGCGCCAGCAGCAAAGTAACAGCCCAGAAAGGACCCCTCCACTTT. It encodes CASSKVTAQKGPLHF.